These T cell receptor beta chains were read from a single sample in a study of cytomegalovirus exposure and HLA in healthy donors. The data were produced by immunoSEQ multiplex PCR, yet TCRdb's version contains in-frame clones alone and is incomplete. The sample lists some 120,000 clones; around 70% were seen once. The sequenced sample consisted of PBMCs. The receptor source for this set is a middle-aged woman in good health and CMV-seropositive. Both conserved end residues are part of each CDR3.

V: TRBV4-1
CDR3: CASSQPQGLLHWDGYTF

V: TRBV7-2
CDR3: CASSLLSTADTEAFF

V: TRBV6-5
CDR3: CASSRTGSYEQYF

V: TRBV4-1
CDR3: CASSPLLAGGNGETQYF

V: TRBV4-1
CDR3: CASSQVPGISGNTIYF

V: TRBV6-5
CDR3: CASSYSGQGAQPQHF

V: TRBV11-2
CDR3: CASSPRLPGGGYTF

V: TRBV13
CDR3: CASSSILGTSGGANEQFF

V: TRBV27
CDR3: CASSLSGTDEAFF

V: TRBV2
CDR3: CASSETGAEYQPQHF

V: TRBV7-2
CDR3: CASSRDRGVDQPQHF